This T cell receptor beta chain was recorded in a study of shared clonotypes between healthy human individuals. On this clone itself: Antigen: not known.

The donors were all Caucasian adults (living in Nashville, Tennessee). Germline V gene sequence: CDR1 SGHTA, CDR2 FQGNSA. This CDR3 contains 15 residues. The J segment lost 5 bases and the V segment lost 5 bases, leaving 6 bases of the junction unmatched. When replicate PCRs were run on sorted subsets, they used 150 to 250 ng DNA, roughly 30,000 T cell genomes. The data were produced by immunoSEQ multiplex PCR, yet TCRdb's version contains in-frame clones alone and is incomplete. Here the sample spans about 1.1 million clones, around 82% being singletons. Study-wide findings and caveats: Larger richness was generally estimated for naive than memory subsets.

The J gene is TRBJ2-5, the V gene TRBV7-2, with 12 bases aligning to TRBD1. Sequenced input: memory CD4+ T cells from PBMCs. As to subset: CD45RA-negative fraction. The TCR comes from a young man in good health. Some clones in this sample may be carry-over from other donors' samples. Written as DNA, the CDR3 is TGTGCCAGCAGCCCGCCCGGGACAGGGGGCGAGACCCAGTACTTC. Its protein is CASSPPGTGGETQYF.